This T cell receptor (beta chain) is from a study of blood T cell repertoires in COVID-19 (TCRdb year 2020). Study-level background: Collaborator samples came from the United States, Italy and Spain and covered acute and convalescent phases of COVID-19. Nearly every sample came with metadata listing a de-identified subject ID, COVID-19 status, age in years and sex. The samples were drawn from the first 160 participants of the ongoing ImmuneRACE study and from 1,200 or so subjects provided by 6 global collaborators. The material from the prospective study consisted of cDNA or gDNA derived from T cells, B-cell-depleted T cells, or PBMCs. The repertoires were released in a freely available public database intended as a resource for research on the immune response to SARS-CoV-2. Where HLA class I and class II types were available, the types were taken from metadata supplied by the sample provider, not from assay-based typing. Subjects who had been exposed to COVID-19, were actively infected with it, or had recovered from it provided the deeply sampled blood TCRbeta repertoires that made up the dataset.

In Seattle, one collaborating source enrolled patients while the infection was active and tracked those patients longitudinally over the course of disease. Collaborating institutions collected whole blood in K2EDTA tubes following their own protocols. Collaborator samples were shipped for TCRbeta analysis as frozen whole blood, isolated PBMCs, or DNA extracted from either sample type. TCRbeta CDR3 regions were amplified from genomic DNA by means of the immunoSEQ Assay, a bias-controlled multiplex PCR. In the original analysis: Within the assay, amplification of reference gene primers was used to estimate how many nucleated cells each sample contained. To quantify the absolute abundance of each unique TCRbeta CDR3 rearrangement, sequence reads were collapsed and filtered. For each sample, productive Simpson clonality was calculated as the square root of Simpson's diversity index over productive rearrangements. Not all clones reach the TCRdb copy of this immuneACCESS table, which keeps in-frame sequences only. Checked studies attribute under half of the gap to unresolved V genes and leave the rest unexplained. V, J and clone size are those of that table, while D and trimming were read from the DNA. The sample table shows around 150,000 clones, and less than 90% are seen once. Together, the top ten hold approximately 2.4% of the sample.

Concerning this clone itself: The antigen this receptor binds is unknown. Per-nucleotide qualities are absent, and no much larger clonotype sits a single base away.

Overall results and qualifications from the work: The quantity of clinical and demographic metadata differed by source and by participant and was supplied without curation.

Sequences SEHNR (CDR1) and FQNEAQ (CDR2) are obtained from the germline V gene (reference sequence). V is shortened by 3 bases, J by 3 bases, and the region joining them spans 11 bases. The CDR3 runs 14 residues from the cysteine to the phenylalanine. This entry keeps only the CDR3 DNA: 42 bases, framed from base 1. This chain joins TRBV7-9 to TRBJ1-1; no D gene is confidently identified. Sequencing input: peripheral blood. The TCR comes from a human donor with COVID-19, enrolled during active disease. The donor label of this sample is uncertain. The CDR3 protein sequence reads: CASSLPAADTEAFF. The DNA sequence is given as TGTGCCAGCAGCTTGCCCGCGGCGGACACTGAAGCTTTCTTT. The full variable domain, completed from the reference TRBV7-9 and TRBJ1-1 proteins outside the CDR3, reads DTGVSQNPRHKITKRGQNVTFRCDPISEHNRLYWYRQTLGQGPEFLTYFQNEAQLEKSRLLSDRFSAERPKGSFSTLEIQRTEQGDSAMYLCASSLPAADTEAFFGQGTRLTVV.